The 23 T cell receptor beta chains below all came from one sample that was sequenced in a study of blood T cell repertoires in COVID-19. Repertoires were generated with immunoSEQ multiplex PCR, while TCRdb's copy carries only in-frame clones and drops some. Of tens of thousands of clones listed, approximately 85% are singletons. The sequenced sample was peripheral blood. The receptor source for this set is a human donor in a cohort sampled during active COVID-19.

The rearrangement links TRBV21-1 to TRBJ1-3; the table names TRBD1, a call not compared with the DNA. TRBV21-1 constitutes a pseudogene. The CDR3 sequence is 16 residues long. Written as DNA, the CDR3 is TGTGCCAGCAGCAAAGAGGGACAGCTCTCTGGAAACACCATATATTTT. Its protein is CASSKEGQLSGNTIYF.

CDR3 protein: CASSLTGSGANVLTF. DNA of the CDR3: TGTGCCAGCAGCTTAACAGGGTCCGGGGCCAACGTCCTGACTTTC. This rearrangement joins TRBV7-9 to TRBJ2-6, with D possibly being TRBD1 (6 bases). Trimming left V 2 bases short and J 4 bases short, with 9 bases between. Germline CDR1 reads SEHNR; CDR2 reads FQNEAQ (reference sequence). The CDR3 totals 15 residues. The whole variable domain, filled in from reference TRBV7-9 and TRBJ2-6, reads DTGVSQNPRHKITKRGQNVTFRCDPISEHNRLYWYRQTLGQGPEFLTYFQNEAQLEKSRLLSDRFSAERPKGSFSTLEIQRTEQGDSAMYLCASSLTGSGANVLTFGAGSRLTVL.

CDR3 sequence: CASSSLTSGWARGETQYF. CDR3 coding DNA: TGTGCCAGCAGTTCCCTGACTAGCGGGTGGGCTCGGGGAGAGACCCAGTACTTC. This chain joins TRBV28 and TRBJ2-5; 10 bases fit TRBD2. Germline V gene lookup returns CDR1 MDHEN and CDR2 SYDVKM. The CDR3 contains 18 residues. V was clipped by 4 bases and J by 4 bases; unmatched bases: 15.

The chain links TRBV21-1 to TRBJ2-7; the table names TRBD1, a call not compared with the DNA. TRBV21-1 is a documented pseudogene. CDR3 length equals 17 residues. Here the CDR3 reads CASSKAEGAGCSYEQYF. As DNA, the CDR3 is TGTGCCAGCAGCAAAGCGGAAGGGGCTGGGTGCTCCTACGAGCAGTACTTC.

This rearrangement joins TRBV6-5 to TRBJ2-7, with D possibly TRBD1 on 6 matching bases. This CDR3 region has 13 residues. Germline CDR1 is MNHEY and CDR2 is SVGAGI. V lost 9 bases and J lost 2, with 14 bases in between. The CDR3 here is CASLSGATYEQYF. DNA for the CDR3: TGTGCCAGTTTATCAGGGGCAACCTACGAGCAGTACTTC.

The CDR3 region is CASSLRNRDRGFGYTF. In nucleotides, the CDR3 is TGTGCCAGCAGCCTAAGAAACCGGGACAGGGGGTTTGGCTACACCTTC. The V and J genes are TRBV5-8 and TRBJ1-2; 11 bases fit TRBD1. Germline CDR1 reads SGHTS; CDR2 reads YDEGEE. Trimming at V came to 4 bases and at J to 7 bases, leaving 12 bases not matched to a gene. The CDR3 consists of 16 residues.

This chain joins TRBV18 and TRBJ2-2; tentatively, D is TRBD1 (6 bases). The V gene's germline CDR1 is KGHSH and CDR2 LQKENI. The CDR3 covers 13 residues. Trimming took off 3 bases at V and 5 bases at J, with 7 bases between the two ends. CDR3 coding DNA: TGTGCCAGCTCACCCGGACAGACCGGGGAGCTGTTTTTT. This sequence encodes CASSPGQTGELFF.

The chain employs TRBV5-1 and TRBJ1-4; tentatively, D is TRBD1 (5 bases). Germline loops: CDR1 SGHRS, CDR2 YFSETQ. Trimming took 4 bases from V and 7 from J, leaving 17 bases between them. There are 15 residues in the CDR3. For the CDR3, the DNA is TGCGCCAGCAGCCCCTTACAGGCCGGCGGTGAAAAACTGTTTTTT. Translating gives CASSPLQAGGEKLFF.

V is TRBV7-9 and J is TRBJ1-2, with 9 bases matching TRBD1. V lost 6 bases and J lost 5; bases outside the gene matches: 4. This CDR3 contains 13 residues. Per germline, CDR1 SEHNR and CDR2 FQNEAQ (reference sequence). The CDR3 spells CASSPGQGYGYTF. The CDR3 nucleotides are TGTGCCAGCAGTCCGGGACAGGGATATGGCTACACCTTC.

This clone was detected a few times. The chain links TRBV11-1 to TRBJ2-1; TRBD2 aligns across 11 bases. Germline V CDR1 and CDR2: SGHAT, FQDESV (reference sequence). This CDR3 is 15 amino acids long. Germline trimming cut 5 bases from V and 7 bases from J; bases unmatched to any gene: 7. The CDR3 nucleotides read TGTGCCAGCAGCCGGACTAGCGGGTCGGGAAATGAGCAGTTCTTC. This encodes CASSRTSGSGNEQFF.

This chain uses TRBV15 with TRBJ1-1; D not certain. CDR1 LNHNV and CDR2 YYDKDF come from the germline V gene (reference sequence). Trimming shortened V by 6 bases and J by 0 bases, and 8 bases separated the two germline ends. The CDR3 is 13 residues long. This CDR3 reads CATSTLVNTEAFF. The CDR3 nucleotides are TGTGCCACCAGTACCTTAGTGAACACTGAAGCTTTCTTT.

The chain joins TRBV6-1 to TRBJ2-4; 10 bases agree with TRBD2. The CDR3 is made up of 14 amino acids. The V gene end was trimmed by 1 base and the J gene end by 6 bases; junction bases not matched to a gene: 0. Germline-derived CDR1 and CDR2 are MNHNS and SASEGT. CDR3 nucleotide sequence: TGTGCCAGCAGTGAAGGGACTAGCGGAAACATTCAGTACTTC. It encodes CASSEGTSGNIQYF.

The chain couples TRBV28 to TRBJ2-3, with D tentatively TRBD1 (6 bases). Trimming removed 1 base at V and 0 bases at J, with 11 bases between. This CDR3 spans 16 amino acids. Germline assignment: CDR1 MDHEN and CDR2 SYDVKM. Here the CDR3 DNA reads TGTGCCAGCAGTTTATCCCAGGGGATCAGCACAGATACGCAGTATTTT. This sequence encodes CASSLSQGISTDTQYF.

The J gene is TRBJ2-7, the V gene TRBV5-1; TRBD2 matches at 11 bases. Per the germline V gene, CDR1 is SGHRS and CDR2 is YFSETQ. V dropped 4 bases and J dropped 0; count of bases not matched to a gene: 6. The CDR3 consists of 16 residues. Written as DNA, the CDR3 is TGCGCCAGCAGCGTAGGGGGACTAGCGGACTCCTACGAGCAGTACTTC. Protein sequence: CASSVGGLADSYEQYF. Variable domain in full (rest from reference TRBV5-1 and TRBJ2-7): KAGVTQTPRYLIKTRGQQVTLSCSPISGHRSVSWYQQTPGQGLQFLFEYFSETQRNKGNFPGRFSGRQFSNSRSEMNVSTLELGDSALYLCASSVGGLADSYEQYFGPGTRLTVT.

This chain connects TRBV9 to TRBJ2-2, with 9 bases fitting TRBD2. Germline V gives CDR1 SGDLS, CDR2 YYNGEE. The trim removed 2 bases at V and 0 bases at J, leaving 17 bases unmatched. This CDR3 contains 21 residues. The CDR3 coding sequence is TGTGCCAGCAGCGTCACCATAGGGGGAGGGTTAGCGGGGGCGAACACCGGGGAGCTGTTTTTT. Encoded protein: CASSVTIGGGLAGANTGELFF.

The CDR3: CASSIGAQPAYEQYF. CDR3 DNA sequence: TGTGCCAGTAGTATAGGGGCACAACCCGCATACGAGCAGTACTTC. The genes are TRBV19 and TRBJ2-7; D is uncertain. In germline, CDR1 is LNHDA, CDR2 SQIVND (reference sequence). This CDR3 comprises 15 residues. V gave up 1 base and J gave up 4 bases, with 14 bases separating them.

The chain recombines TRBV2 with TRBJ1-4; no firm D call. This CDR3 is built from 13 residues. Germline V gene sequence: CDR1 SNHLY, CDR2 FYNNEI. The V end was cut by 2 bases, the J end by 7 bases, with 8 bases between. The CDR3: CASSERRGEKLFF. As DNA, the CDR3 is TGTGCCAGCAGTGAACGCAGAGGTGAAAAACTGTTTTTT.

The genes are TRBV11-2 and TRBJ2-2, with 12 bases identical to TRBD2. This CDR3 region has 19 residues. J lost 2 bases, V lost 2 bases, and 9 bases had no gene match. Germline CDR1 reads SGHAT; CDR2 reads FQNNGV. CDR3 bases: TGTGCCAGCAGCTTACGCAATCGAGGACTAGCGGGAAACACCGGGGAGCTGTTTTTT. Residues: CASSLRNRGLAGNTGELFF.

This sequence joins TRBV6-5 and TRBJ2-3, with 7 bases that match TRBD2. Trimming removed 6 bases from V and 0 bases from J; junction bases left unmatched: 3. This CDR3 has 14 residues. Germline V gene data show CDR1 as MNHEY and CDR2 as SVGAGI. The CDR3 nucleotides are TGTGCCAGCAGAAGAGCGGGGAGCACAGATACGCAGTATTTT. As protein: CASRRAGSTDTQYF.

This clone has only one observation. The chain has TRBV4-2 and TRBJ1-1; 8 bases agree with TRBD1. Germline assignment: CDR1 LGHNA and CDR2 YNFKEQ. The ends lost 3 bases at V and 10 bases at J; junction bases unmatched: 10. The CDR3 totals 14 residues. The CDR3 coding sequence is TGTGCCAGCAGCCAGGAGGACAGGGTGGTGGGAGCTTTCTTT. This translates into CASSQEDRVVGAFF.

This rearrangement joins TRBV9 to TRBJ2-3; TRBD2 agrees at 11 bases. Germline values: CDR1 SGDLS, CDR2 YYNGEE. Trimming at V came to 4 bases and at J to 3 bases, leaving 13 bases not matched to a gene. The CDR3 is 18 residues long. CDR3 in amino acids: CASSTRGGLAGGTDTQYF. DNA of the CDR3: TGTGCCAGCAGCACACGCGGCGGGCTAGCGGGGGGAACAGATACGCAGTATTTT.

V gene TRBV2 combines with J gene TRBJ2-5; possible D gene TRBD1, 5 bases. V was shortened by 5 bases and J by 1 base, with 11 bases between the two germline ends. The germline gives CDR1 SNHLY, CDR2 FYNNEI. This CDR3 spans 14 amino acids. Here the CDR3 DNA reads TGTGCCAGCAGTTCCCTCGACAGCCAAGAGACCCAGTACTTC. Protein product: CASSSLDSQETQYF. The entire variable domain, with the rest obtained from reference TRBV2 and TRBJ2-5, is as follows: EPEVTQTPSHQVTQMGQEVILRCVPISNHLYFYWYRQILGQKVEFLVSFYNNEISEKSEIFDDQFSVERPDGSNFTLKIRSTKLEDSAMYFCASSSLDSQETQYFGPGTRLLVL.

The chain couples TRBV23-1 to TRBJ2-7; D gene unclear. TRBV23-1 is known as an ORF, though its function is uncertain. The CDR3 has 13 residues. V dropped 3 bases and J dropped 5 bases, with 11 bases sitting between them. CDR3 region: CASSQLGRHEQYF. CDR3 coding DNA: TGCGCCAGCAGTCAGCTGGGCCGTCACGAGCAGTACTTC.